These 6 T cell receptor beta chains originate from one sample sequenced in a study of blood T cell repertoires in COVID-19. TCRdb keeps only in-frame clones here, not all; method: immunoSEQ multiplex PCR. The data contain around 250,000 clones, 65% to 85% of them singletons. The sample taken for sequencing was peripheral blood. These receptors came from a man aged 80 or over with acute or convalescent COVID-19.

The chain has TRBV3-1 (or the pseudogene TRBV3-2) and TRBJ2-1, with D hard to call. The germline CDR1 and CDR2 sequences are LGHDT and YNNKEL (reference sequence). Trimming removed 0 bases at V and 5 bases at J, with 5 bases between. This CDR3 spans 13 amino acids. The CDR3 loop reads CASSQDRDNEQFF. Here the CDR3 DNA reads TGTGCCAGCAGCCAAGACCGGGACAATGAGCAGTTCTTC.

The J gene is TRBJ2-3, the V gene TRBV3-1 (or the pseudogene TRBV3-2); D ambiguous. The V gene's germline CDR1 is LGHDT and CDR2 YNNKEL (reference sequence). CDR3 length: 13 residues. The ends were cut back, 0 bases at V and 10 bases at J, with 11 bases in the middle. CDR3 sequence (DNA): TGTGCCAGCAGCCAAGATCTAGGAGCTCCGCAGTATTTT. Its translation is CASSQDLGAPQYF.

The V call is TRBV11-2, the J call TRBJ2-5; D is unclear. From germline, CDR1 is SGHAT and CDR2 FQNNGV. V shed 1 base and J shed 8 bases, with 17 bases lying between them. The CDR3 has 15 amino acids. The CDR3 DNA reads TGTGCCAGCAGCTTAGGTGAAACAGCAGTTCGAACCCAGTACTTC. Amino acids: CASSLGETAVRTQYF.

This chain uses TRBV6-1 with TRBJ1-2, with D uncertain. V was cut by 6 bases and J by 1 base, with 9 bases left in between. The CDR3 is 13 residues long. The germline CDR1 and CDR2 sequences are MNHNS and SASEGT. CDR3 amino acids: CASRISVNYGYTF. The CDR3, as DNA: TGTGCCAGCAGGATCAGTGTTAACTATGGCTACACCTTC.

The chain combines TRBV15 with TRBJ1-1, with a possible D match to TRBD1 (5 bases). Germline-derived CDR1 and CDR2 are LNHNV and YYDKDF (reference sequence). This CDR3 comprises 15 residues. With 1 base removed from V and 2 bases from J, the gap between germline ends came to 11 bases. Here the CDR3 reads CATSRAGGSNTEAFF. CDR3 nucleotides: TGTGCCACCAGCAGAGCTGGGGGGTCAAACACTGAAGCTTTCTTT.

The CDR3 nucleotides read TGTGCCAGCAGCCCGTACACTAGCTCTGGGGCCAACGTCCTGACTTTC. Translating it yields CASSPYTSSGANVLTF. The gene calls are TRBV3-1 (or the pseudogene TRBV3-2) and TRBJ2-6; tentative D call: TRBD2 (5 bases). Looked up from germline, CDR1 is LGHDT and CDR2 is YNNKEL (reference sequence). V was shortened by 4 bases and J by 0 bases, with 10 bases between the two germline ends. The CDR3 is 16 amino acids.